Listed here are 30 T cell receptor beta chains from one sample, sequenced in a study of blood T cell repertoires in COVID-19 (dated by TCRdb to the early 2020s). The library was made by the immunoSEQ multiplex PCR assay. Sourced from immuneACCESS, this table was stored by TCRdb with only in-frame sequences that have V and J called. A share of the clones is absent; for the studies checked, an unresolved V gene accounts for under half, and the remainder has no known explanation. This sample is represented by 240,000 or so clones; 75% to 90% of them were singletons. The top ten clones comprise roughly 7% of the sample. Sequencing was performed on peripheral blood. These receptor sequences come from a man in his 60s who had recovered from COVID-19.

The table lists this clone with a count of one. The genes are TRBV11-2 and TRBJ2-3; a possible D gene is TRBD1 (5 bases). V gave up 6 bases and J gave up 4 bases, with 14 bases separating them. This CDR3 spans 14 amino acids. CDR1 and CDR2 from the germline V gene are SGHAT and FQNNGV. The DNA for the CDR3 is TGTGCCAGCAGTCCCCTCCAAGGGGCAGATACGCAGTATTTT. Encoded protein: CASSPLQGADTQYF.

The chain uses TRBV18 and TRBJ2-1; TRBD2 matches 8 bases. Losses at the gene ends were 4 bases for V and 2 bases for J; bases not matched to a gene: 4. This CDR3 has 15 amino acids. Per the germline V gene, CDR1 is KGHSH and CDR2 is LQKENI. Here the CDR3 reads CASSRGGLTYNEQFF. In nucleotides, the CDR3 is TGTGCCAGCTCACGCGGGGGGCTGACCTACAATGAGCAGTTCTTC.

The chain links TRBV5-1 to TRBJ1-6; D unclear. The CDR3 contains 15 residues. Germline V gene lookup returns CDR1 SGHRS and CDR2 YFSETQ. Trimming pared 0 bases from V and 0 bases from J, leaving 4 bases between. As DNA, the CDR3 is TGCGCCAGCAGCTTGGATAGCTCCTATAATTCACCCCTCCACTTT. It encodes CASSLDSSYNSPLHF.

This clone came up once. V is TRBV9 and J is TRBJ2-3; 7 bases map to TRBD2. Trimming cost V 0 bases and J 3 bases; bases outside gene matches: 1. Germline V gene data show CDR1 as SGDLS and CDR2 as YYNGEE. This CDR3 region has 14 residues. The CDR3: CASSVVGGTDTQYF. As DNA, the CDR3 is TGTGCCAGCAGCGTAGTGGGGGGGACAGATACGCAGTATTTT.

The V gene is TRBV2, the J gene TRBJ2-7, with D hard to call. V lost 4 bases and J lost 4, with 8 bases in between. Germline CDR1 reads SNHLY; CDR2 reads FYNNEI. The CDR3 is 12 amino acids. CDR3 sequence (DNA): TGTGCCAGCAGTGTGGCGGTATACGAGCAGTACGTC. This translates into CASSVAVYEQYV.

V and J are TRBV18 and TRBJ2-2, with D possibly being TRBD1 (6 bases). The CDR3 is made up of 14 amino acids. In germline, CDR1 is KGHSH, CDR2 LQKENI. V lost 8 bases, J lost 3 bases, and 13 bases lay in between. The CDR3 bases are TGTGCCAGCCGAGCGTCAGGGGACACCGGGGAGCTGTTTTTT. Its translation is CASRASGDTGELFF.

Regarding this clone: This CDR3 is also generated by other DNA sequences in the sample. V is TRBV5-1 and J is TRBJ2-5, with 10 nucleotides matching TRBD1. The CDR3 length is 14 residues. The germline V gene encodes CDR1 SGHRS and CDR2 YFSETQ. Trimming took 4 bases from V and 5 from J; bases not matched to a gene: 5. The CDR3 DNA follows: TGCGCCAGCAGCACTGGACAGGGGGGGGAGACCCAGTACTTC. Protein: CASSTGQGGETQYF.

This chain uses TRBV5-1 with TRBJ2-5, with 7 bases identical to TRBD1. This CDR3 comprises 14 residues. From germline, CDR1 is SGHRS and CDR2 YFSETQ. After removal of 5 bases from V and 5 bases from J, the junction contained 9 bases not matched to a gene. The DNA for the CDR3 is TGCGCCAGCAGAGCCAAAGGGGGCTGGGAGACCCAGTACTTC. Protein product: CASRAKGGWETQYF.

The rearrangement links TRBV9 to TRBJ1-5; a possible D gene is TRBD1 (5 bases). Germline-derived CDR1 and CDR2 are SGDLS and YYNGEE. The CDR3 is 14 amino acids. Trimming shortened V by 4 bases and J by 5 bases, and 13 bases separated the two germline ends. The CDR3 bases are TGTGCCAGCAGCAAAGTGGGGGGAGATCAGCCCCAGCATTTT. Protein sequence: CASSKVGGDQPQHF.

This sequence joins TRBV5-1 and TRBJ1-1; 9 positions agree with TRBD1. Germline CDR1 is SGHRS and CDR2 is YFSETQ. The length of the CDR3 is 16 residues. The V segment lost 4 bases and the J segment 1 base; nucleotides outside the gene matches: 8. This chain's CDR3 is CASSQMTGGGNTEAFF. DNA of the CDR3: TGCGCCAGCAGCCAGATGACAGGGGGAGGGAACACTGAAGCTTTCTTT.

This clone was seen only a few times. The same CDR3 is also encoded by other DNA sequences in this sample. V and J are TRBV5-1 and TRBJ1-1; TRBD1 aligns across 8 bases. Trimming took 2 bases from V and 4 from J; bases not matched to a gene: 1. Germline V lookup: CDR1 SGHRS, CDR2 YFSETQ. This CDR3 is 13 amino acids long. CDR3 in DNA: TGCGCCAGCAGCTTTACAGGGGGCACTGAAGCTTTCTTT. This codes for CASSFTGGTEAFF.

The chain has TRBV15 and TRBJ2-3, with D possibly TRBD1 on 6 matching bases. Germline V gene sequence: CDR1 LNHNV, CDR2 YYDKDF (reference sequence). V lost 0 bases, J lost 5 bases, and 6 bases lay in between. This CDR3 has 13 amino acids. The CDR3 DNA reads as TGTGCCACCAGCAGAGACAGGGGAGATACGCAGTATTTT. This sequence encodes CATSRDRGDTQYF. Using reference TRBV15 and TRBJ2-3 for the parts outside the CDR3, the full variable domain is DAMVIQNPRYQVTQFGKPVTLSCSQTLNHNVMYWYQQKSSQAPKLLFHYYDKDFNNEADTPDNFQSRRPNTSFCFLDIRSPGLGDTAMYLCATSRDRGDTQYFGPGTRLTVL.

The rearrangement joins TRBV7-6 to TRBJ2-7; 8 bases align to TRBD2. The germline V gene has CDR1 SGHVS and CDR2 FNYEAQ. V lost 2 bases to trimming and J lost 3 bases; unmatched junction nucleotides: 3. The CDR3 is 14 residues long. For the CDR3, the DNA is TGTGCCAGCAGCTTATCTACTAGCGGCTACGAGCAGTACTTC. Translation: CASSLSTSGYEQYF.

The chain carries TRBV12-5 and TRBJ1-2, with a weak D call TRBD1 (6 bases). With 8 bases removed from V and 3 bases from J, the gap between germline ends came to 10 bases. Germline-derived CDR1 and CDR2 are LGHNT and FRNRAP. The CDR3 is 12 amino acids. The CDR3: CASSPGDYGYTF. CDR3 nucleotide sequence: TGTGCTAGTTCCCCAGGGGACTATGGCTACACCTTC.

The chain has TRBV5-1 and TRBJ2-2; D is possibly TRBD2 (6 bases). V was trimmed by 9 bases and J by 4 bases, leaving 16 bases between them. CDR1 is SGHRS and CDR2 is YFSETQ in the germline V gene. The length of the CDR3 is 14 residues. CDR3 loop: CATAGSTGTGELFF. CDR3 DNA sequence: TGCGCCACCGCGGGGTCCACGGGCACCGGGGAGCTGTTTTTT.

The chain couples TRBV14 to TRBJ2-7; 9 nucleotides line up with TRBD2. The CDR3 extends over 15 amino acids. CDR1 is SGHDN and CDR2 is FVKESK in the germline V gene. Trimming at V came to 3 bases and at J to 7 bases, leaving 10 bases not matched to a gene. CDR3 protein: CASSQGASGAREQYF. The CDR3 DNA follows: TGTGCCAGCAGCCAGGGGGCTAGCGGGGCGCGGGAGCAGTACTTC.

The genes are TRBV20-1 and TRBJ2-3; 11 nucleotides line up with TRBD2. This CDR3 is built from 15 residues. The germline gives CDR1 DFQATT, CDR2 SNEGSKA (reference sequence). V lost 4 bases, J lost 5 bases, and 8 bases stayed unmatched. CDR3 sequence reads: CSATETSGVVDTQYF. Written as DNA, the CDR3 is TGCAGTGCTACTGAGACTAGCGGGGTGGTAGATACGCAGTATTTT.

The V and J genes are TRBV6-5 and TRBJ2-3, with D tentatively TRBD1 (6 bases). CDR1 is MNHEY and CDR2 is SVGAGI in the germline V gene. Trimming pared 5 bases from V and 0 bases from J, leaving 12 bases between. This CDR3 contains 15 residues. The CDR3 DNA reads TGTGCCAGCAGTCAGAACAGGGCAAGCACAGATACGCAGTATTTT. Its protein product is CASSQNRASTDTQYF.

The chain uses TRBV6-5 and TRBJ2-1; D call uncertain. V was cut by 2 bases and J by 6 bases, with 5 bases left in between. The CDR3 is made up of 12 amino acids. The V gene's germline CDR1 is MNHEY and CDR2 SVGAGI. CDR3 in amino acids: CASSYPSNEQFF. As DNA, the CDR3 is TGTGCCAGCAGTTACCCCTCCAATGAGCAGTTCTTC.

The chain recombines TRBV2 with TRBJ2-2; 8 nucleotides align to TRBD1. Germline CDR1 and CDR2: SNHLY and FYNNEI. This CDR3 comprises 15 residues. J lost 8 bases, V lost 6 bases, and 11 bases had no gene match. CDR3 protein: CASSGDRGPRGELFF. The DNA of the CDR3 is TGTGCCAGCAGCGGAGACAGGGGCCCCCGAGGGGAGCTGTTTTTT.

The chain combines TRBV7-9 with TRBJ1-1, with TRBD1 identical over 9 bases. The J segment lost 6 bases and the V segment lost 7 bases, leaving 6 bases of the junction unmatched. There are 13 residues in the CDR3. From germline, CDR1 is SEHNR and CDR2 FQNEAQ (reference sequence). The CDR3 nucleotides are TGTGCCAGCACCCCGGGACAGGGAGCTGAAGCTTTCTTT. It yields the protein CASTPGQGAEAFF.

This clone has only one observation. The chain links TRBV5-1 to TRBJ2-2; TRBD2 matches 8 bases. V gave up 7 bases and J gave up 0 bases; unmatched junction bases: 2. The CDR3 is 14 residues long. Looked up from germline, CDR1 is SGHRS and CDR2 is YFSETQ. The CDR3 sequence: CASHSGANTGELFF. The CDR3 bases are TGCGCCAGCCATAGCGGGGCGAACACCGGGGAGCTGTTTTTT.

In the case of this clone: Other DNA sequences from this sample encode an identical CDR3 as well. V is TRBV5-1 and J is TRBJ1-5, with 8 bases that match TRBD1. V dropped 0 bases and J dropped 6; count of bases not matched to a gene: 2. The CDR3 consists of 14 residues. CDR1 and CDR2 (germline): SGHRS, YFSETQ. CDR3 amino acids: CASSLGGQGQPQHF. CDR3 nucleotides: TGCGCCAGCAGCTTGGGTGGACAGGGTCAGCCCCAGCATTTT. The whole variable domain, filled in from reference TRBV5-1 and TRBJ1-5, reads KAGVTQTPRYLIKTRGQQVTLSCSPISGHRSVSWYQQTPGQGLQFLFEYFSETQRNKGNFPGRFSGRQFSNSRSEMNVSTLELGDSALYLCASSLGGQGQPQHFGDGTRLSIL.

This chain uses TRBV5-6 with TRBJ2-1; D might be TRBD1 (5 bases). There are 16 residues in the CDR3. The germline V and J ends were trimmed by 2 bases and 4 bases, with 16 bases remaining between them. The V gene's germline CDR1 is SGHDT and CDR2 YYEEEE. The CDR3 protein is CASSFRGRVLYNEQFF. CDR3 nucleotide sequence: TGTGCCAGCAGCTTTCGCGGCAGGGTTTTATACAATGAGCAGTTCTTC.

This chain links TRBV15 with TRBJ1-1, with unresolved D. Germline values: CDR1 LNHNV, CDR2 YYDKDF (reference sequence). V was clipped by 0 bases and J by 5 bases, with 13 bases between them. There are 15 residues in the CDR3. The CDR3: CATSRDRAGRTEAFF. The CDR3 DNA reads TGTGCCACCAGCAGAGATCGTGCGGGGAGGACTGAAGCTTTCTTT. The complete variable domain, with remaining parts taken from reference TRBV15 and TRBJ1-1, reads DAMVIQNPRYQVTQFGKPVTLSCSQTLNHNVMYWYQQKSSQAPKLLFHYYDKDFNNEADTPDNFQSRRPNTSFCFLDIRSPGLGDTAMYLCATSRDRAGRTEAFFGQGTRLTVV.

J is TRBJ2-2 and V is TRBV5-1, with D hard to call. The CDR3 runs 15 residues. The germline CDR1 and CDR2 sequences are SGHRS and YFSETQ. Trimming shortened V by 0 bases and J by 0 bases, and 6 bases separated the two germline ends. The CDR3 nucleotides are TGCGCCAGCAGCTTGGACCACTCGAACACCGGGGAGCTGTTTTTT. Protein sequence: CASSLDHSNTGELFF.

V gene TRBV10-1 combines with J gene TRBJ1-6; D is unresolved. The CDR3 is 14 residues long. Trimming pared 5 bases from V and 10 bases from J, leaving 15 bases between. Germline lookup yields CDR1 WNHNN and CDR2 SYGVQD (reference sequence). DNA for the CDR3: TGCGCCAGCAGTCAATCGGCGGTAGGCTCACCCCTCCACTTT. The encoded protein is CASSQSAVGSPLHF.

V is TRBV9 and J is TRBJ2-1; 11 bases line up with TRBD2. Germline CDR1 is SGDLS and CDR2 is YYNGEE. This CDR3 comprises 17 residues. V gave up 5 bases and J gave up 6 bases; unmatched junction bases: 13. CDR3 sequence: CASSYTKTSGIPNEQFF. CDR3 nucleotide sequence: TGTGCCAGCAGTTATACAAAGACTAGCGGGATACCCAATGAGCAGTTCTTC. The full variable domain, with the rest looked up from reference TRBV9 and TRBJ2-1, is DSGVTQTPKHLITATGQRVTLRCSPRSGDLSVYWYQQSLDQGLQFLIQYYNGEERAKGNILERFSAQQFPDLHSELNLSSLELGDSALYFCASSYTKTSGIPNEQFFGPGTRLTVL.

The chain's CDR3 is CASSPTGISYEQYV. The CDR3 nucleotides read TGCGCCAGCAGCCCGACAGGGATCTCCTACGAGCAGTACGTC. V and J are TRBV5-1 and TRBJ2-7; 7 positions agree with TRBD1. Germline lookup yields CDR1 SGHRS and CDR2 YFSETQ. The CDR3 length is 14 residues. The junction had 4 bases not matched to a gene; V was cut back by 4 bases and J by 0 bases.

This chain links TRBV5-5 with TRBJ2-7; 8 bases align to TRBD1. Germline V gives CDR1 SGHKS, CDR2 YYEKEE (reference sequence). The CDR3 is 15 residues long. V lost 0 bases, J lost 1 base, and 3 bases stayed unmatched. The CDR3 nucleotides are TGTGCCAGCAGCTTGGACAGGGGGTTATCCTACGAGCAGTACGTC. It encodes CASSLDRGLSYEQYV.